This T cell receptor beta chain was retrieved from a study of cytomegalovirus exposure and HLA in healthy donors. On this clone itself: Its antigen is unknown.

The primer mix had 60 Vbeta and 13 Jbeta primers. The method was immunoSEQ multiplex PCR; TCRdb's version includes in-frame clones alone and lacks a portion of them. The sample has a few hundred thousand clones, approximately 90% seen once. General observations from the study: A later analysis linked some 17,000 TCR beta sequences to HLA alleles at 0.05 false discovery rate. Immune exposure information comprised only CMV serostatus. TRBV6-2, TRBV6-3 and some other V segments were unresolvable in 87-base-pair reads. Association of a missense DCLRE1C variant with TCR beta V- and J-gene trimming was reported in a later analysis.

V lost 4 bases and J lost 4, with 14 bases in between. CDR1 SGHNT and CDR2 YYREEE come from the germline V gene (reference sequence). This CDR3 has 14 residues. This chain connects TRBV5-4 to TRBJ1-1; unclear D gene. This clonotype was sampled from a woman under 30 in good health and CMV-seronegative. Sequenced material: PBMCs. DNA for the CDR3: TGTGCCAGCAGCGGAGGCAGGATACTCACTGAAGCTTTCTTT. Protein sequence: CASSGGRILTEAFF.